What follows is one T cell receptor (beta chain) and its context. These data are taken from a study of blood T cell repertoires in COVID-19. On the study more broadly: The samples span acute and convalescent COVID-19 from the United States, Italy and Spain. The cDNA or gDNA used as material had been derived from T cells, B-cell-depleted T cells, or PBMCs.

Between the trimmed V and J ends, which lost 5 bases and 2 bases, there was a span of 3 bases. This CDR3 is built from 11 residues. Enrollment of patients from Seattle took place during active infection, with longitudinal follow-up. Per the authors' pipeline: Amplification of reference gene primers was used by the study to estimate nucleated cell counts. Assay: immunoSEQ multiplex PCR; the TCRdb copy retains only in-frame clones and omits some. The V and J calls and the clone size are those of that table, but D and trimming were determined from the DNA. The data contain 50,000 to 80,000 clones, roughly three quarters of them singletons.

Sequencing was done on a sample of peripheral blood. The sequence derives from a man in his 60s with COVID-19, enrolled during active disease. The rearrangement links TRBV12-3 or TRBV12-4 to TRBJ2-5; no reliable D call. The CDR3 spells CASSQQETQYF. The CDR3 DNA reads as TGTGCCAGCAGTCAACAAGAGACCCAGTACTTC.